This T cell receptor beta chain comes out of a study of CD8 T cells in ankylosing spondylitis. For this clonotype: What it binds is not known.

Study findings and constraints: Reactive arthritis synovial fluid and blood were previously reported to contain some motif variants. Apparently characteristic of ankylosing spondylitis blood was a TCR beta motif (roughly eight highly homologous variants). The clones that were linked to disease were reported to be significantly enriched in matched synovial fluid samples from ankylosing spondylitis patients.

The CDR3 sequence is 13 residues long. The V gene lost 8 bases and the J gene lost 8 bases, with 16 bases spanning the gap. Per germline, CDR1 WNHNN and CDR2 SYGVQD (reference sequence). It was by quantitative 5'-RACE with molecular barcodes that TCR beta libraries were made. TCRdb used MiXCR to reprocess the 5' RACE reads, holding one entry per CDR3 protein. The sample gives hundreds of thousands of distinct CDR3 sequences, 12% of which show up once; 0.45% to 0.6% is in the top ten. The TCR was taken from a male donor with ankylosing spondylitis. The chain has TRBV10-1 and TRBJ2-1; the D gene is possibly TRBD2 (5 bases). Sequenced input: blood, either unsorted or a sorted T cell fraction (not recorded which). The CDR3 region has the DNA TGCGCCAGCGCCCCCGGCCTGGAGGATGAGCAGTTCTTC. This translates into CASAPGLEDEQFF.